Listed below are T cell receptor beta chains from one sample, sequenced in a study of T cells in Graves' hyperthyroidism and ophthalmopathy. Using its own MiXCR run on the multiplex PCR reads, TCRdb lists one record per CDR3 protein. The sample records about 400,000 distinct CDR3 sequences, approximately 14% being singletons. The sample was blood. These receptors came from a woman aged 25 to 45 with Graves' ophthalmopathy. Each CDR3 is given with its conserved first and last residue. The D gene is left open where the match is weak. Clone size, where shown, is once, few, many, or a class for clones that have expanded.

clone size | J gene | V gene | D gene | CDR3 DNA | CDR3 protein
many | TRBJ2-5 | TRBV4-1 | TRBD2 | TGCGCCAGCAGTGCCCGGGGCGGGGGAGAGACCCAGTACTTC | CASSARGGGETQYF
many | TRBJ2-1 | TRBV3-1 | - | TGTGCCAGCAGCCACGGCTGGGATGAGCAGTTCTTC | CASSHGWDEQFF
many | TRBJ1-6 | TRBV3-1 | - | TGTGCCAGCAGCCGGGTGTTGACAGCCAATTCACCCCTCCACTTT | CASSRVLTANSPLHF
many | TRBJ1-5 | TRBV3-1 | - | TGTGCCAGCGGACAGAATAGCAATCAGCCCCAGCATTTT | CASGQNSNQPQHF
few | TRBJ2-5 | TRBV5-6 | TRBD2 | TGTGCCAGCAGCCCCTTGACCAGCGGGGAGAAAGAGACCCAGTACTTC | CASSPLTSGEKETQYF
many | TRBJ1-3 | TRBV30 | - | TGTGCCTGGATGTTCGGGGTCGGGGGAAACACCATATATTTT | CAWMFGVGGNTIYF
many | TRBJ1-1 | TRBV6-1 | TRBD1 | TGTGCCAGCAGTCAGGGACAGGGGGCGCCGGCTTTCTTT | CASSQGQGAPAFF
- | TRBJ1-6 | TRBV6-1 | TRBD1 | TGTGCCAGCAGTGAATTTGGGGGACAGGGTGCTTCACCCCTCCACTTT | CASSEFGGQGASPLHF
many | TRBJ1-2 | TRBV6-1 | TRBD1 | TGTGCCAGCAGCCAAATCCGGGACAGGGGAGTAGATGGCTACACCTTC | CASSQIRDRGVDGYTF
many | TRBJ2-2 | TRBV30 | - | TGTGCCTGGAGTCTCAGGGCGAGCACCGGGGAGCTGTTTTTT | CAWSLRASTGELFF
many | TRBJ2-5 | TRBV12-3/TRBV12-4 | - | TGTGCCAGCAGGAAAGGGGAGACCCAGTACTTC | CASRKGETQYF
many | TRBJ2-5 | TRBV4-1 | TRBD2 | TGCGCCAGCAGCCAAGAATTGGGAGGGGTCCAAGAGACCCAGTACTTC | CASSQELGGVQETQYF
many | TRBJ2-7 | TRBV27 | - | TGTGCCAGCAGTTCCCTGGCAGGGCAGGACGAGCAGTACTTC | CASSSLAGQDEQYF
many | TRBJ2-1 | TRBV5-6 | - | TGTGCCAGCAGCGCCGGCCCGGCAGGGGTTTATGTTTACAATGAGCAGTTCTTC | CASSAGPAGVYVYNEQFF
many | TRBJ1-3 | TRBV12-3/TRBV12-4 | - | TGTGCCAGCAGTTTGGGTTTGGGTTCTGGAAACACCATATATTTT | CASSLGLGSGNTIYF
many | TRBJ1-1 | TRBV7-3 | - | TGTGCCAGCAGCTCGGGAATAGTCACTGAAGCTTTCTTT | CASSSGIVTEAFF
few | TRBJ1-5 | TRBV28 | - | TGTGCCAGCAGAGACAGTTGGGATCAGCCCCAGCATTTT | CASRDSWDQPQHF
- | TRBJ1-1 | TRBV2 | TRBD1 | TGTGCCAGCCCTGACAGGGGGCGTACAGCTTTCTTT | CASPDRGRTAFF
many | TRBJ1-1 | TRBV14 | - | TGTGCCAGCAGCCAAGGGTGGGGTGAAGCTTTCTTT | CASSQGWGEAFF
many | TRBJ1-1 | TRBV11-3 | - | TGTGCCAGCAGCCCCGGGACCCCCCTGGGAGCTTTCTTT | CASSPGTPLGAFF
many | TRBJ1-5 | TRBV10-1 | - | TGCGCCAGCGTCAACCTGGACAAGGGGAGTTATCAGCCCCAGCATTTT | CASVNLDKGSYQPQHF
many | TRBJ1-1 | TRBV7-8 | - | TGTGCCAGCAGCTTAGCGGACCTTGGGATGAACACTGAAGCTTTCTTT | CASSLADLGMNTEAFF
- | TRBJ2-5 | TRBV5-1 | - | TGCGCCAGCAGCTTGGCCCCGAGAAGGGCGACCCAGTACTTC | CASSLAPRRATQYF
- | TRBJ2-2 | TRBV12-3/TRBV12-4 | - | TGTGCCAGCAGTTTAGTCTGGCGGCAGGACCAAAAAAAACAACTTGGGTCCGGGGAGCTGTTTTTT | CASSLVWRQDQKKQLGSGELFF
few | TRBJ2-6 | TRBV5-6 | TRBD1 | TGTGCCAGCAGCTTGGTGGGACAGCCTTCTGGGGCCAACGTCCTGACTTTC | CASSLVGQPSGANVLTF
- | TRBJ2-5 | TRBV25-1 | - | TGTGCCAGCAGTGATCCATACGACTCGAAAGAGACCCAGTACTTC | CASSDPYDSKETQYF
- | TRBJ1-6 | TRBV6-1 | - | TGTGCCAGCAGCAAAAGACAGGTTGGGTCTAATTCACCCCTCCACTTT | CASSKRQVGSNSPLHF
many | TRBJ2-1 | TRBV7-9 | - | TGTGCCAGCAGCTTAAAGGGTCGTGGGTGGTACAATGAGCAGTTCTTC | CASSLKGRGWYNEQFF
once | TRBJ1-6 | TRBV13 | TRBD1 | TGTGCCAGCAGCTATCTTGGGACAGGGGATGCCCCCCTCCACTTT | CASSYLGTGDAPLHF
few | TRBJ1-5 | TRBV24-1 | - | TGTGCCACCAGTGATTCACAGGGTTTGGGCAATCAGCCCCAGCATTTT | CATSDSQGLGNQPQHF
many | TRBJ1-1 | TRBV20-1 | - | TGCAGTGCTTCGCCGAGGTGGGGGAACACTGAAGCTTTCTTT | CSASPRWGNTEAFF
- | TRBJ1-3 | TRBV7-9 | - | TGTGCCAACGGGCAGTCCTCTGGAAACACCATATATTTT | CANGQSSGNTIYF
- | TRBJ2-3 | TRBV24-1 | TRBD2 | TGTGCCACCAGTGGAACCGGGACTAGCGGCACAGATACGCAGTATTTT | CATSGTGTSGTDTQYF
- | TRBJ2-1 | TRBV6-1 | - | TGTGCCAGCAGCCGGACTTTTCAAAACAATGAGCAGTTCTTC | CASSRTFQNNEQFF
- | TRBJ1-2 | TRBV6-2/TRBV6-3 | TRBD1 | TGTGCCAGCAGTTTCCCGGACAGGCAAGCCAGCTACACCTTC | CASSFPDRQASYTF
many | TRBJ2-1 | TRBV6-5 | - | TGTGCCAGCAGTTACTGGGCCCCCCCGAGCTCCTACAATGAGCAGTTCTTC | CASSYWAPPSSYNEQFF
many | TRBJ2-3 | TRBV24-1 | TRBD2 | TGTGCCACCAGTGACTCGTTGGGACTAGTTTATGATACGCAGTATTTT | CATSDSLGLVYDTQYF
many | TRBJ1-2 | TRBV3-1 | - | TGTGCCAGCAGCCAAGTAAACCAAGGGGGTAACTATGGCTACACCTTC | CASSQVNQGGNYGYTF
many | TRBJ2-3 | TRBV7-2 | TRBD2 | TGTGCCAGCAGCTCGAGCGGGGGGTTTGACTCAGATACGCAGTATTTT | CASSSSGGFDSDTQYF
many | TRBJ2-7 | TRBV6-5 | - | TGTGCCAGCAGTTACATGATAGCAAGATACTCCTACGAGCAGTACTTC | CASSYMIARYSYEQYF
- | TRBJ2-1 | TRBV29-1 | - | TGCAGCGTTGAAGGCTCGGAGAACTTAAATGAGCAGTTCTTC | CSVEGSENLNEQFF
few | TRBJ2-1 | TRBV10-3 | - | TGTGCCACCGGCAAGGAGGGGGTCAATGAGCAGTTCTTC | CATGKEGVNEQFF